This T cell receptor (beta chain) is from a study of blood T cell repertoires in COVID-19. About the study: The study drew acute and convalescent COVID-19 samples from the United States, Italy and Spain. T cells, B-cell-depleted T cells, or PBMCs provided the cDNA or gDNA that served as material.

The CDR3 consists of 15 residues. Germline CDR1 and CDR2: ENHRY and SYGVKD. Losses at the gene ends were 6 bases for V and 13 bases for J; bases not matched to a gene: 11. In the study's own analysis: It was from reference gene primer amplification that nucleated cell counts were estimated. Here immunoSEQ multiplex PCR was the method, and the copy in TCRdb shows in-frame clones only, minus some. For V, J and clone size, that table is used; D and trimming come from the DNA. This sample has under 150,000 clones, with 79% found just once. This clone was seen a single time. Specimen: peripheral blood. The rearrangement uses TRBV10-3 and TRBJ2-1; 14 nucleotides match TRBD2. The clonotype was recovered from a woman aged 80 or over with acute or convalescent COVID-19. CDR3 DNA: TGTGCCATCAGAGCGGGACTAGCGGGGGAACTAGAACAGTTCTTC. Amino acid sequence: CAIRAGLAGELEQFF.